This T cell receptor (beta chain) was observed in a study of technical replicates of blood from a handful of donors. Data came from immunoSEQ multiplex PCR; TCRdb stores just in-frame clones and leaves some out. The data show 85,000 to 100,000 clones, almost 96% seen once. The source is a human donor in good health. Sequenced material: T cells isolated from PBMCs.

CDR3 in DNA: TGTGCCTGGACCATACAGGGTGGTGGAAACACCATATATTTT. Protein: CAWTIQGGGNTIYF. The chain employs TRBV30 and TRBJ1-3; D is possibly TRBD1 (6 bases). The germline V gene has CDR1 GTSNPN and CDR2 SVGIG (reference sequence). CDR3 length equals 14 residues. Trimming took off 4 bases at V and 3 bases at J, with 13 bases between the two ends.